These 27 T cell receptor beta chains originate from one sample sequenced in a study of cytomegalovirus exposure and HLA in healthy donors. PCR primers comprised 60 Vbeta and 13 Jbeta primers. Data came from immunoSEQ multiplex PCR; TCRdb stores just in-frame clones and leaves some out. This sample has about 80,000 clones, with around 60% found just once. Sequenced input: PBMCs. These receptors all come from a male donor in good health and CMV-seropositive.

The gene calls are TRBV5-4 and TRBJ2-7; 8 bases are a match to TRBD2. CDR1 is SGHNT and CDR2 is YYREEE in the germline V gene (reference sequence). Trimming took 1 base from V and 3 from J; bases not matched to a gene: 6. The CDR3 extends over 15 amino acids. CDR3: CASSLMVAGHYEQYF. The CDR3 nucleotides read TGTGCCAGCAGCTTGATGGTAGCGGGGCACTACGAGCAGTACTTC.

V is TRBV18 and J is TRBJ1-4, with a possible D match to TRBD1 (6 bases). Germline lookup yields CDR1 KGHSH and CDR2 LQKENI. This CDR3 spans 17 amino acids. V was trimmed by 3 bases and J by 0 bases, leaving 14 bases between them. The CDR3 DNA reads as TGTGCCAGCTCACCTCAGACAGGACTCACAACTAATGAAAAACTGTTTTTT. This translates into CASSPQTGLTTNEKLFF.

The V gene is TRBV19, the J gene TRBJ2-7; TRBD2 is a possible D gene (5 bases). The germline CDR1 and CDR2 sequences are LNHDA and SQIVND (reference sequence). V shed 0 bases and J shed 3 bases, with 12 bases lying between them. The CDR3 has 15 amino acids. The CDR3 coding sequence is TGTGCCAGTAGTATAGATGGGAGTGGGTACTACGAGCAGTACTTC. Its translation is CASSIDGSGYYEQYF.

This chain links TRBV18 with TRBJ2-7; 10 bases are shared with TRBD2. Germline loops: CDR1 KGHSH, CDR2 LQKENI. After removal of 4 bases from V and 3 bases from J, the junction contained 3 bases not matched to a gene. The CDR3 consists of 14 residues. The CDR3 DNA sequence: TGTGCCAGCTCACGTTCTAGCGGGAGCTACGAGCAGTACTTC. It yields the protein CASSRSSGSYEQYF.

V usage is TRBV30 and J usage is TRBJ1-4, with D possibly being TRBD1 (6 bases). The CDR3 totals 15 residues. From germline, CDR1 is GTSNPN and CDR2 SVGIG (reference sequence). V was trimmed by 1 base and J by 7 bases, leaving 16 bases between them. CDR3: CAWSGTEGYIEKLFF. The CDR3 coding sequence is TGTGCCTGGAGTGGGACAGAGGGTTATATTGAAAAACTGTTTTTT.

This clone was found a few times. The chain couples TRBV29-1 to TRBJ2-1; the match to TRBD2 covers 10 bases. V trimming: 4 bases; J trimming: 6 bases; junction bases outside the gene matches: 6. Germline-derived CDR1 and CDR2 are SQVTM and ANQGSEA. This CDR3 comprises 14 residues. DNA for the CDR3: TGCAGCGTTGTGAGCGGGAGGGCCCTCAATGAGCAGTTCTTC. Translation: CSVVSGRALNEQFF.

This CDR3 is CATSRAGGLDEKLFF. The DNA for the CDR3 is TGTGCCACCAGCAGAGCGGGGGGCTTGGATGAAAAACTGTTTTTT. The chain is built from TRBV15 and TRBJ1-4, with a weak D call TRBD1 (6 bases). V lost 1 base to trimming and J lost 6 bases, with 12 bases between them. The CDR3 is made up of 15 amino acids. Germline lookup yields CDR1 LNHNV and CDR2 YYDKDF (reference sequence).

The rearrangement uses TRBV9 and TRBJ2-2; D possibly corresponds to TRBD1 (6 bases). The V gene's germline CDR1 is SGDLS and CDR2 YYNGEE. V lost 4 bases, J lost 9 bases, and 16 bases lay in between. This CDR3 has 14 amino acids. The CDR3 DNA is TGTGCCAGCAGCTCCATCAGGGGCGTCCGGGAGCTGTTTTTT. Translating gives CASSSIRGVRELFF.

This rearrangement joins TRBV5-8 to TRBJ1-2; 9 bases match TRBD1. CDR1 SGHTS and CDR2 YDEGEE come from the germline V gene. Trimming took 3 bases from V and 3 from J; bases not matched to a gene: 9. The CDR3 spans 16 residues. The CDR3 loop is CASSSEQGAQDYGYTF. The CDR3 DNA reads TGTGCCAGCAGCTCCGAACAGGGGGCGCAGGACTATGGCTACACCTTC. The whole variable domain, remainder taken from reference TRBV5-8 and TRBJ1-2, is EAGVTQSPTHLIKTRGQQATLRCSPISGHTSVYWYQQALGLGLQFLLWYDEGEERNRGNFPPRFSGRQFPNYSSELNVNALELEDSALYLCASSSEQGAQDYGYTFGSGTRLTVV.

This clone was seen a few times. The rearrangement uses TRBV4-1 and TRBJ2-7; 9 bases agree with TRBD1. Looked up from germline, CDR1 is MGHRA and CDR2 is YSYEKL. The CDR3 loop spans 15 amino acids. Trimming at V came to 5 bases and at J to 3 bases, leaving 8 bases not matched to a gene. DNA of the CDR3: TGCGCCAGCAGCAAGGTAGGACAGGGGATCTACGAGCAGTACTTC. It yields the protein CASSKVGQGIYEQYF.

The V call is TRBV28, the J call TRBJ2-7, with D maybe TRBD2 (5 bases). Deletions cut 5 bases from V and 3 bases from J, with 17 bases between. Germline loops: CDR1 MDHEN, CDR2 SYDVKM. The CDR3 runs 15 residues. Written as DNA, the CDR3 is TGTGCCAGCAGTCCCTACGCTACTAGAAGCTACGAGCAGTACTTC. This gives the protein CASSPYATRSYEQYF. The whole variable domain, filled in from reference TRBV28 and TRBJ2-7, reads DVKVTQSSRYLVKRTGEKVFLECVQDMDHENMFWYRQDPGLGLRLIYFSYDVKMKEKGDIPEGYSVSREKKERFSLILESASTNQTSMYLCASSPYATRSYEQYFGPGTRLTVT.

V gene TRBV27 combines with J gene TRBJ2-1, with 9 bases aligning to TRBD2. Germline V gives CDR1 MNHEY, CDR2 SMNVEV (reference sequence). The CDR3 is made up of 15 amino acids. Trimming took 0 bases from V and 6 from J; bases not matched to a gene: 3. The CDR3 DNA sequence: TGTGCCAGCAGTTTATCTAGCGGGAGCCCCAATGAGCAGTTCTTC. Translated, it gives CASSLSSGSPNEQFF.

This chain joins TRBV30 and TRBJ2-7, with TRBD2 matching 8 bases. Germline loops: CDR1 GTSNPN, CDR2 SVGIG (reference sequence). The CDR3 is made up of 12 amino acids. Trimming took 4 bases from V and 6 from J; bases not matched to a gene: 5. CDR3 DNA sequence: TGTGCCTGGACGGCGGGGGGTTTCGAGCAGTACTTC. Its protein product is CAWTAGGFEQYF.

This clone has more than one count but fewer than ten. CDR3 DNA sequence: TGCGCCAGCAGTTTCCAGGGAGGGGGACAGGGAGCTGGGGCCAACGTCCTGACTTTC. Its translation: CASSFQGGGQGAGANVLTF. The rearrangement links TRBV4-1 to TRBJ2-6; 9 bases match TRBD1. CDR1 and CDR2 from the germline V gene are MGHRA and YSYEKL. CDR3 length: 19 amino acids. The V and J ends lost 6 bases and 2 bases, in that order; junction bases with no gene match: 14.

The chain is built from TRBV7-2 and TRBJ2-5, with TRBD2 identical over 13 bases. This CDR3 region has 17 residues. The germline V gene has CDR1 SGHTA and CDR2 FQGNSA. V shed 1 base and J 5 bases; nucleotides not matched to a gene: 7. For the CDR3, the DNA is TGTGCCAGCAGCTTAGGAAGGACTAGCGGGAGTCACGAGACCCAGTACTTC. The encoded protein is CASSLGRTSGSHETQYF.

This chain connects TRBV6-1 to TRBJ2-7; maybe TRBD2 (7 bases). The CDR3 is 15 amino acids. Germline V gene lookup returns CDR1 MNHNS and CDR2 SASEGT. V was trimmed by 0 bases and J by 4 bases, leaving 13 bases between them. The CDR3 region is CASSEAGGGDYEQYF. DNA for the CDR3: TGTGCCAGCAGTGAAGCTGGGGGGGGCGATTACGAGCAGTACTTC.

This clone was recorded once. The chain is built from TRBV11-2 and TRBJ1-1; TRBD1 matches at 10 bases. Germline V CDR1 and CDR2: SGHAT, FQNNGV. The ends lost 5 bases at V and 7 bases at J; junction bases unmatched: 4. The CDR3 covers 13 residues. The CDR3 reads CASSLGQGGEAFF. The DNA for the CDR3 is TGTGCCAGCAGCCTCGGACAGGGGGGTGAAGCTTTCTTT.

V gene TRBV4-3 combines with J gene TRBJ1-3; 7 bases agree with TRBD1. Germline V CDR1 and CDR2: LGHNA, YSLEER. V lost 3 bases to trimming and J lost 3 bases; unmatched junction nucleotides: 8. The CDR3 is made up of 16 amino acids. The CDR3 bases are TGCGCCAGCAGCCAGGATACAGGGGTAGGTGGAAACACCATATATTTT. Amino acid sequence: CASSQDTGVGGNTIYF.

V gene TRBV6-7 combines with J gene TRBJ1-4; 7 bases agree with TRBD1. Being an ORF, TRBV6-7 has a function that is uncertain. Losses at the gene ends were 6 bases for V and 0 bases for J; bases not matched to a gene: 10. The length of the CDR3 is 17 residues. CDR3 sequence: CASRGGRGVSTNEKLFF. For the CDR3, the DNA is TGTGCCAGCAGAGGGGGCAGGGGAGTATCAACTAATGAAAAACTGTTTTTT.

V and J are TRBV19 and TRBJ2-3; 9 bases agree with TRBD2. Germline trimming cut 3 bases from V and 5 bases from J; bases unmatched to any gene: 3. The length of the CDR3 is 14 residues. CDR1 and CDR2 (germline): LNHDA, SQIVND (reference sequence). This CDR3 is CASSMRGGLDTQYF. CDR3 sequence (DNA): TGTGCCAGTAGTATGCGGGGGGGCCTAGATACGCAGTATTTT.

V gene TRBV28 combines with J gene TRBJ1-3, with D possibly being TRBD1 (5 bases). Trimming removed 3 bases from V and 0 bases from J, with 9 bases in between. Germline loops: CDR1 MDHEN, CDR2 SYDVKM. The CDR3 extends over 15 amino acids. CDR3 protein: CASSFGGYSGNTIYF. The CDR3 DNA is TGTGCCAGCAGTTTCGGGGGTTACTCTGGAAACACCATATATTTT.

This sequence joins TRBV29-1 and TRBJ2-5, with TRBD2 as a possible D gene (7 bases). Trimming cost V 7 bases and J 1 base, with 13 bases left between them. The CDR3 extends over 13 amino acids. Germline V gene lookup returns CDR1 SQVTM and CDR2 ANQGSEA. The CDR3 here is CSAVGGGQETQYF. CDR3 DNA: TGCAGCGCGGTAGGGGGGGGCCAAGAGACCCAGTACTTC.

This clone appeared once. The chain has TRBV18 and TRBJ1-4, with D unclear. V dropped 3 bases and J dropped 10 bases, with 15 bases sitting between them. The CDR3 is made up of 14 amino acids. CDR1 and CDR2 (germline): KGHSH, LQKENI. The CDR3 bases are TGTGCCAGCTCACCTTCTTCTCAGGTGGGAAAACTGTTTTTT. It is translated as CASSPSSQVGKLFF. Full variable domain (outside the CDR3, taken from reference TRBV18 and TRBJ1-4): NAGVMQNPRHLVRRRGQEARLRCSPMKGHSHVYWYRQLPEEGLKFMVYLQKENIIDESGMPKERFSAEFPKEGPSILRIQQVVRGDSAAYFCASSPSSQVGKLFFGSGTQLSVL.

The V call is TRBV6-1, the J call TRBJ2-1, with D possibly being TRBD1 (5 bases). Germline V gene sequence: CDR1 MNHNS, CDR2 SASEGT. The V end lost 4 bases, the J end lost 4 bases, and 8 bases lay between the germline ends. The CDR3 covers 13 residues. The CDR3: CASSGDSYNEQFF. The CDR3 nucleotides read TGTGCCAGCAGTGGCGACAGTTACAATGAGCAGTTCTTC.

V usage is TRBV7-9 and J usage is TRBJ2-5; D is perhaps TRBD2 (7 bases). The germline V gene has CDR1 SEHNR and CDR2 FQNEAQ (reference sequence). V gave up 7 bases and J gave up 5 bases, with 17 bases separating them. This CDR3 has 14 amino acids. CDR3 loop: CASTFGGRGETQYF. The DNA for the CDR3 is TGTGCCAGCACCTTTGGGGGGAGGGGGGAGACCCAGTACTTC.

This sequence joins TRBV28 and TRBJ2-7; 9 nucleotides align to TRBD2. CDR1 and CDR2 from the germline V gene are MDHEN and SYDVKM. CDR3 size: 14 residues. V shed 11 bases and J 2 bases; nucleotides not matched to a gene: 10. The CDR3 region has the DNA TGTGCCCTCGGTGGCGGGAGGGCCCCCTACGAGCAGTACTTC. Amino acid sequence: CALGGGRAPYEQYF.

This clone was seen a handful of times. This chain joins TRBV9 and TRBJ2-5, with a tentative D call TRBD2 (6 bases). Looked up from germline, CDR1 is SGDLS and CDR2 is YYNGEE. The CDR3 has 16 amino acids. V dropped 0 bases and J dropped 1 base, with 13 bases sitting between them. This chain's CDR3 is CASSVGNSGGQETQYF. CDR3 DNA: TGTGCCAGCAGCGTAGGAAATAGCGGTGGCCAAGAGACCCAGTACTTC. Full variable domain (rest looked up from reference TRBV9 and TRBJ2-5): DSGVTQTPKHLITATGQRVTLRCSPRSGDLSVYWYQQSLDQGLQFLIQYYNGEERAKGNILERFSAQQFPDLHSELNLSSLELGDSALYFCASSVGNSGGQETQYFGPGTRLLVL.